This TCR beta chain was sequenced during a study of blood T cells in healthy people across ages. Germline V gene sequence: CDR1 DFQATT, CDR2 SNEGSKA (reference sequence). Losses at the gene ends were 4 bases for V and 13 bases for J; bases not matched to a gene: 15. The CDR3 spans 15 residues. A second 7 to 11 cycle PCR used barcoded and J-beta primers. Each CDR3 protein is one row after TCRdb ran MiXCR on the 5' RACE reads. The repertoire holds around 800,000 distinct CDR3 sequences, with around half as singletons. This clonotype was seen a single time. Sequenced input: blood. The rearrangement uses TRBV20-1 and TRBJ2-4; TRBD2 matches at 11 bases. This receptor was identified in an elderly man in good health. CDR3 amino acids: CSANLAGGVTVEQYF. DNA for the CDR3: TGCAGTGCTAACTTAGCGGGAGGGGTTACGGTTGAGCAGTACTTC.